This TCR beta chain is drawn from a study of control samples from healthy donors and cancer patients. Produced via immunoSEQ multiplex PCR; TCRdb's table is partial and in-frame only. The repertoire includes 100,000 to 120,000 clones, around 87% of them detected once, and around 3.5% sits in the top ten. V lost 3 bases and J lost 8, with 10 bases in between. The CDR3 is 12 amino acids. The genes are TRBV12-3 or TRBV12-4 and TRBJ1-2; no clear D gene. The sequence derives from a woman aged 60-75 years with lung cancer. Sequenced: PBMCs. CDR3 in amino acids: CASSFDTAGYTF. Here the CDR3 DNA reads TGTGCCAGCAGTTTCGACACTGCAGGCTACACCTTC.